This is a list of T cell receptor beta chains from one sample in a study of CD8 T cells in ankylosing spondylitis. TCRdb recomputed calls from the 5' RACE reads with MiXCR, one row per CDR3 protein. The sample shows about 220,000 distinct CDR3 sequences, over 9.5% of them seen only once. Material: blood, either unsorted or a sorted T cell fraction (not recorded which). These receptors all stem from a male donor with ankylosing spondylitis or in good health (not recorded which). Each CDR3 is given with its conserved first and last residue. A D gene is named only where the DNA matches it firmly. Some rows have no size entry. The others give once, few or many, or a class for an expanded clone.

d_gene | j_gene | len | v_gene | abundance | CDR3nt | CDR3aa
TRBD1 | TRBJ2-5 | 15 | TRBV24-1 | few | TGTGCCACCAGTGATACAGGGGGCATGCTGGAGACCCAGTACTTC | CATSDTGGMLETQYF
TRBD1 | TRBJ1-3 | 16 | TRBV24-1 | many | TGTGCCACCAGTGATTCGGGACAGGGCGCTGGAAACACCATATATTTT | CATSDSGQGAGNTIYF
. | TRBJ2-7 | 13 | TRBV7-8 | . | TGTGCCAGCAGCTTACTGACCAGCTACGAGCAGTACTTC | CASSLLTSYEQYF
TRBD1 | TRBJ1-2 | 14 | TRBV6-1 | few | TGTGCCAGCAGTAGGACAGGGGGTCACTATGGCTACACCTTC | CASSRTGGHYGYTF
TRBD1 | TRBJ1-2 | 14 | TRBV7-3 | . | TGTGCCAGCAGTGCCACAGGGGGCGCGATTGGCTACACCTTC | CASSATGGAIGYTF
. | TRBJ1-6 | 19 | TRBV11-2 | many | TGTGCCAGCAGCTTAGAAGGAAACAAGGGTTACTCCTATAATTCACCCCTCCACTTT | CASSLEGNKGYSYNSPLHF
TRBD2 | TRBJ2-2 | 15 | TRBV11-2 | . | TGTGCCAGCAGCCACACTAGCGGGGGAACCCGGGAGCTGTTTTTT | CASSHTSGGTRELFF
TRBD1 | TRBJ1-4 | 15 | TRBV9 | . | TGTGCCAGCAGCGCCCGGGACAGCTCTAATGAAAAACTGTTTTTT | CASSARDSSNEKLFF
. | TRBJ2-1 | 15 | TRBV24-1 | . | TGTGCCACCAGTGAACCCGGGACAACCTACAATGAGCAGTTCTTC | CATSEPGTTYNEQFF
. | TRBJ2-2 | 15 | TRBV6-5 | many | TGTGCCAGCAGTTACTCGTCCCAGACGTGGGGGGAGCTGTTTTTT | CASSYSSQTWGELFF
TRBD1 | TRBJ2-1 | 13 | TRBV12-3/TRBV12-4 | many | TGTGCCAGCAGTAATGACAGGGGAAATGAGCAGTTCTTC | CASSNDRGNEQFF
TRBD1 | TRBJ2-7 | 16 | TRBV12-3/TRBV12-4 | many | TGTGCCAGCAGTTTTCGGACAGGGTATGATAACTACGAGCAGTACTTC | CASSFRTGYDNYEQYF
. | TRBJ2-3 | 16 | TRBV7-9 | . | TGTGCCAGCAGCTTAGACAGTCAAGGGCCCACAGATACGCAGTATTTT | CASSLDSQGPTDTQYF
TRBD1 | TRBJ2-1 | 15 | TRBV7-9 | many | TGTGCCAGCAGCCACTGGGGACAGGGGTTCAATGAGCAGTTCTTC | CASSHWGQGFNEQFF
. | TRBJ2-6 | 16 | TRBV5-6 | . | TGTGCCAGCAGCTTGGACATCAGCTCTGGGGCCAACGTCCTGACTTTC | CASSLDISSGANVLTF
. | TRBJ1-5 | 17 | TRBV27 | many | TGTGCCAGCAGTTCCGGGGAGCTCATGTTGAGCAATCAGCCCCAGCATTTT | CASSSGELMLSNQPQHF